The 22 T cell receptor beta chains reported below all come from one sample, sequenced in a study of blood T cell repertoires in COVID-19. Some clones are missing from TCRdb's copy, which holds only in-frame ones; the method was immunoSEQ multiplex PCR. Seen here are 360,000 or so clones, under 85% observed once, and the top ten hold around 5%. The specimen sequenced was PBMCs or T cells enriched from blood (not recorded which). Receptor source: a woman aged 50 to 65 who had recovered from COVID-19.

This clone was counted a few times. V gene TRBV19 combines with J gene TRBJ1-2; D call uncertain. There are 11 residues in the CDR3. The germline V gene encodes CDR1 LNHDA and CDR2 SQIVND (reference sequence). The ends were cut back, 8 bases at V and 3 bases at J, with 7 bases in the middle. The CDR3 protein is CASADYYGYTF. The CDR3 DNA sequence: TGTGCCAGTGCGGACTACTATGGCTACACCTTC.

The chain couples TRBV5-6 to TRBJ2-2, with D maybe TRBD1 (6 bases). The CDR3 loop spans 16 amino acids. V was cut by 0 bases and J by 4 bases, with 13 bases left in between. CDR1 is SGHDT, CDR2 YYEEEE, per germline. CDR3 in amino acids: CASSLDSGQFTGELFF. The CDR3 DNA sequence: TGTGCCAGCAGCTTGGATTCGGGACAATTCACCGGGGAGCTGTTTTTT.

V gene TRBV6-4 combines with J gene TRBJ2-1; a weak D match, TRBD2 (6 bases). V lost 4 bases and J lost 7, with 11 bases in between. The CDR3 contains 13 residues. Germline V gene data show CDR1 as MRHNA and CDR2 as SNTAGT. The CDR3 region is CASSGGLLNEQFF. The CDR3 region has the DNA TGTGCCAGCAGTGGGGGACTCTTAAATGAGCAGTTCTTC.

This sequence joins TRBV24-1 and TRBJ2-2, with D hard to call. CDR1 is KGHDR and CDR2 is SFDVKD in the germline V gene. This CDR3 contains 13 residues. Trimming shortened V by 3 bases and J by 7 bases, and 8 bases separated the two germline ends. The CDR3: CATSDQDIGELFF. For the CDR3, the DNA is TGTGCCACCAGTGATCAAGACATCGGGGAGCTGTTTTTT.

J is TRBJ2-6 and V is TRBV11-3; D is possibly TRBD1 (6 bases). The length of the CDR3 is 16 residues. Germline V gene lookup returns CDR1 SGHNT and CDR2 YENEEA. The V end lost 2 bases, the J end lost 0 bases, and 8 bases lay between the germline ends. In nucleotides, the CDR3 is TGTGCCAGCAGCTTACAGGGGACCTCTGGGGCCAACGTCCTGACTTTC. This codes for CASSLQGTSGANVLTF.

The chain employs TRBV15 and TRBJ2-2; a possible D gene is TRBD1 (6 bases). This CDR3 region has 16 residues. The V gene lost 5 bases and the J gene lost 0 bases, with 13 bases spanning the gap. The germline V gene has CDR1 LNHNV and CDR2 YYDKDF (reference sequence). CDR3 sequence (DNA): TGTGCCACCAGCGCCGAGACAGGCTCGAACACCGGGGAGCTGTTTTTT. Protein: CATSAETGSNTGELFF. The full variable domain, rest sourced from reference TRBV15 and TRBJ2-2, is DAMVIQNPRYQVTQFGKPVTLSCSQTLNHNVMYWYQQKSSQAPKLLFHYYDKDFNNEADTPDNFQSRRPNTSFCFLDIRSPGLGDTAMYLCATSAETGSNTGELFFGEGSRLTVL.

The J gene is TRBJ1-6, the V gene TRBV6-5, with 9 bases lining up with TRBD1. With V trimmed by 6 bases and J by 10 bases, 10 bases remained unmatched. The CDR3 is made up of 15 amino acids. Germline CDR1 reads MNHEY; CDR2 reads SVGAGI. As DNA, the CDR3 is TGTGCCAGCAGCCCCGGGACAGGGACGACCTCACCCCTCCACTTT. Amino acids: CASSPGTGTTSPLHF.

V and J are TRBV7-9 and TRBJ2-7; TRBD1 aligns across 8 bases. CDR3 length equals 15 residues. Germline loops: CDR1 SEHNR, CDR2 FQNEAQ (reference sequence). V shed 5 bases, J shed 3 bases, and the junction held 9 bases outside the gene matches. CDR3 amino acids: CASSPRDRPGYEQYF. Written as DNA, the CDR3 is TGTGCCAGCAGCCCCCGGGACAGGCCTGGCTACGAGCAGTACTTC. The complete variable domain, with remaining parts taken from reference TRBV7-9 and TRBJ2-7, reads DTGVSQNPRHKITKRGQNVTFRCDPISEHNRLYWYRQTLGQGPEFLTYFQNEAQLEKSRLLSDRFSAERPKGSFSTLEIQRTEQGDSAMYLCASSPRDRPGYEQYFGPGTRLTVT.

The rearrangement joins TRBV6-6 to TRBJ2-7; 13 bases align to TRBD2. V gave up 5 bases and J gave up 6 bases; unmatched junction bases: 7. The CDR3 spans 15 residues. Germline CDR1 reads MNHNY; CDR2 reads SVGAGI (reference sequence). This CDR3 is CASSQSGLAGVEQYF. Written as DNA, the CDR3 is TGTGCCAGCAGTCAAAGCGGACTAGCGGGGGTCGAGCAGTACTTC.

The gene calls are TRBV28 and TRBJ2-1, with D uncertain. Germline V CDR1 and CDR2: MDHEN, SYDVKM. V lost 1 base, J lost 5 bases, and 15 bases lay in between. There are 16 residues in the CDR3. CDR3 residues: CASSLLGGQQDNEQFF. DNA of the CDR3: TGTGCCAGCAGTTTATTGGGTGGGCAGCAAGACAATGAGCAGTTCTTC.

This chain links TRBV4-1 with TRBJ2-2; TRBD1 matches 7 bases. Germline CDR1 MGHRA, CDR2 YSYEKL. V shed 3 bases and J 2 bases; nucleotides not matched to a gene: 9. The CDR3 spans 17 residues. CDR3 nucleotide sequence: TGCGCCAGCAGCCAGGCACCGGGACAGACAAACACCGGGGAGCTGTTTTTT. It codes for CASSQAPGQTNTGELFF.

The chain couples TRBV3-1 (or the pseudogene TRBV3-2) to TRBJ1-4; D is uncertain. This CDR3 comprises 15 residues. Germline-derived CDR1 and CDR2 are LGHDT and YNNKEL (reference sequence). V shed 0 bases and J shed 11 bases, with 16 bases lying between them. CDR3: CASSQDSTPAGKLFF. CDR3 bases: TGTGCCAGCAGCCAAGATTCCACCCCGGCGGGGAAACTGTTTTTT.

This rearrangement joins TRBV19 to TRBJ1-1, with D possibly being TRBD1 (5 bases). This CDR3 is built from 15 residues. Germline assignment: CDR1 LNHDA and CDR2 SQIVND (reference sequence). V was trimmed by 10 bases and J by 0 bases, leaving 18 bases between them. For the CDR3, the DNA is TGTGCCACCAAGGGGCAGGGCAACATGAACACTGAAGCTTTCTTT. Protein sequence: CATKGQGNMNTEAFF.

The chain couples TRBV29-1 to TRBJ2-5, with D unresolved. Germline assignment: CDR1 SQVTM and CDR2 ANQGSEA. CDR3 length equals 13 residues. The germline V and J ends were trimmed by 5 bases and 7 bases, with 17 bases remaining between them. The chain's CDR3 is CSVLRPLTATQYF. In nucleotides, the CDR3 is TGCAGCGTTCTGAGGCCGCTAACGGCGACCCAGTACTTC.

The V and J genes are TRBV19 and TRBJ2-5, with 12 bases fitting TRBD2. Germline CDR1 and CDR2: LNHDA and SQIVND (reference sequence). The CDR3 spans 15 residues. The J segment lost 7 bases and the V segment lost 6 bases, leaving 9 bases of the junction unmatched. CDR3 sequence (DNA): TGTGCCAGTAGAAGGGGACTAGCGGGCCCTGGGACCCAGTACTTC. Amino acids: CASRRGLAGPGTQYF.

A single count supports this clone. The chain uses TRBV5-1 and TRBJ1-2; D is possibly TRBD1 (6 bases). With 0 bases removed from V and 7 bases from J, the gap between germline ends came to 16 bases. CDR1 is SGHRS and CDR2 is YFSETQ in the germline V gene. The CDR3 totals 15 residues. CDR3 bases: TGCGCCAGCAGCTTGGAGAACAGGGATGTGAGTGGCTACACCTTC. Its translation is CASSLENRDVSGYTF.

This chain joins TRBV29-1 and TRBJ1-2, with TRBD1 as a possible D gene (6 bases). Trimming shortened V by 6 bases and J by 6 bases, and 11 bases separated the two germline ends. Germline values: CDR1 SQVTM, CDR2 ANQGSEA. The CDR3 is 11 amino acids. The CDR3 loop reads CSVGTPDGYTF. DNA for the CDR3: TGCAGCGTCGGGACACCAGATGGCTACACCTTC.

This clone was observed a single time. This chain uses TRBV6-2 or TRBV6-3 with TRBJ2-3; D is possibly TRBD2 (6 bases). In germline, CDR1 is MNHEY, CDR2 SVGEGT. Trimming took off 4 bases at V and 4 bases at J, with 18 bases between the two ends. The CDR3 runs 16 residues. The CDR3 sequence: CASSFASGGVPDTQYF. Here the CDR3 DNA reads TGTGCCAGCAGTTTCGCGAGCGGAGGGGTCCCAGATACGCAGTATTTT.

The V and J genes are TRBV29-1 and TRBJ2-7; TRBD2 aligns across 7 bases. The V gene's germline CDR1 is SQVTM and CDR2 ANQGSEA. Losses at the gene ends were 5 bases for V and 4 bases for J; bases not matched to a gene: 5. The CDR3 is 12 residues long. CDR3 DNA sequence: TGCAGCGTTAGTAGCGGGCTTTACGAGCAGTACTTC. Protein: CSVSSGLYEQYF.

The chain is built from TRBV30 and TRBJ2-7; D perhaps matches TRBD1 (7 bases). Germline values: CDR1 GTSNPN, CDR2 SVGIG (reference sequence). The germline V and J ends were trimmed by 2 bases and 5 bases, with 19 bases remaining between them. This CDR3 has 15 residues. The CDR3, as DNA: TGTGCCTGGAGTAACCGGGACAGACTAGGGGACGAGCAGTACTTC. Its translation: CAWSNRDRLGDEQYF.

The CDR3 sequence is CASSLSGGGRNQPQHF. In nucleotides, the CDR3 is TGTGCCAGCAGCCTGTCCGGGGGAGGGCGCAATCAGCCCCAGCATTTT. This chain joins TRBV6-2 or TRBV6-3 and TRBJ1-5; D is possibly TRBD1 (5 bases). Germline V gene lookup returns CDR1 MNHEY and CDR2 SVGEGT. Trimming left V 6 bases short and J 2 bases short, with 17 bases between. CDR3 length equals 16 residues.

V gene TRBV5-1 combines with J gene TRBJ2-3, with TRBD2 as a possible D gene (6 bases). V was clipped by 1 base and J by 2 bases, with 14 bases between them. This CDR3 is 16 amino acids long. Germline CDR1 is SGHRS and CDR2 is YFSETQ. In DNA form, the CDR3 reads TGCGCCAGCAGCTTGTTGGGGGGACTCCCCACAGATACGCAGTATTTT. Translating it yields CASSLLGGLPTDTQYF.